The clone carrying this T cell receptor (beta chain) appeared once. The data were obtained in a study of CD8 T cells in ankylosing spondylitis. CDR3 length: 16 residues. In germline, CDR1 is SEHNR, CDR2 FQNEAQ (reference sequence). Trimming pared 2 bases from V and 9 bases from J, leaving 20 bases between. TCRdb fed the 5' RACE reads into MiXCR, producing one record per CDR3 protein. Among 300,000 to 350,000 distinct CDR3 sequences listed, less than 25% were seen once. The V and J genes are TRBV7-9 and TRBJ1-5; D remains ambiguous. The sequenced sample consisted of blood, either unsorted or a sorted T cell fraction (not recorded which). The receptor's source is a female donor with ankylosing spondylitis or in good health (not recorded which). This CDR3 reads CASSLQGGISTGPQHF. The CDR3 DNA follows: TGTGCCAGCAGCTTACAAGGAGGCATATCGACGGGGCCCCAGCATTTT.